What follows are 2 T cell receptor beta chains derived from one specimen sequenced in a study of technical replicates of blood from a few donors. Generated by immunoSEQ multiplex PCR, the TCRdb table keeps only in-frame clones and is missing some. This sample has some 70,000 clones; about 90% occur once, and the top ten carry about 0.38%. The sequenced sample was T cells isolated from PBMCs. All receptors come from a human donor in good health.

Only one count was recorded for this clone. The V call is TRBV5-4, the J call TRBJ2-1, with 14 bases aligning to TRBD2. This CDR3 spans 15 amino acids. V gave up 7 bases and J gave up 5 bases; unmatched junction bases: 5. CDR1 and CDR2 from the germline V gene are SGHNT and YYREEE (reference sequence). CDR3 sequence: CASASTSGRDNEQFF. As DNA, the CDR3 is TGTGCCAGCGCCTCGACTAGCGGGAGGGACAATGAGCAGTTCTTC.

The chain joins TRBV15 to TRBJ2-3; possibly TRBD2 for D (6 bases). The CDR3 loop spans 13 amino acids. V lost 0 bases to trimming and J lost 7 bases, with 8 bases between them. CDR1 is LNHNV, CDR2 YYDKDF, per germline (reference sequence). The CDR3 spells CATSREGGYTQYF. DNA of the CDR3: TGTGCCACCAGCAGAGAGGGGGGATATACGCAGTATTTT.